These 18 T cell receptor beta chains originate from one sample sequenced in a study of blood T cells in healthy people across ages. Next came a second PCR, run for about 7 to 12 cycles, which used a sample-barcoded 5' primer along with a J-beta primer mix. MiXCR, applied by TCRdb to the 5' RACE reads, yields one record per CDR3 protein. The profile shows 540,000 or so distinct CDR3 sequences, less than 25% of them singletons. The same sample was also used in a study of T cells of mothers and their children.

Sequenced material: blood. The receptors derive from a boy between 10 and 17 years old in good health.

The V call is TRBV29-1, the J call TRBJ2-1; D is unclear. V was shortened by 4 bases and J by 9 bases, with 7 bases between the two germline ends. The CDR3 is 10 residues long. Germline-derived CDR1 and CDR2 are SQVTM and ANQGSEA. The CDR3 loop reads CSVASGEQFF. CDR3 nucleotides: TGCAGCGTTGCTAGTGGTGAGCAGTTCTTC.

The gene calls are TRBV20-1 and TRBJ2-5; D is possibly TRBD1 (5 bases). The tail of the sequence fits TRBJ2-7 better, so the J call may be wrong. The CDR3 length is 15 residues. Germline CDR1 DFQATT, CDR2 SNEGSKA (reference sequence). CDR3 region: CSAPTREQVTDEQYF. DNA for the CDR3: TGCAGTGCTCCAACCCGCGAACAGGTCACAGACGAGCAGTACTTC.

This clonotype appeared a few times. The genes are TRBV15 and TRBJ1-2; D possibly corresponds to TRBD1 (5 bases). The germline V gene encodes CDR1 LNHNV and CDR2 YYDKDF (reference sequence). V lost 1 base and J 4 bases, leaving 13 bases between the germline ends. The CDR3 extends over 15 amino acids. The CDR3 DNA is TGTGCCACCAGCAGAGGGGGGTCGGCCTCCTATGGCTACACCTTC. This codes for CATSRGGSASYGYTF.

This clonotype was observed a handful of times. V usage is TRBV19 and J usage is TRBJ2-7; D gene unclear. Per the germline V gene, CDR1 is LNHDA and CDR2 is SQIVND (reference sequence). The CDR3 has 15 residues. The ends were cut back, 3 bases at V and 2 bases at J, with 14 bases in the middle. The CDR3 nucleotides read TGTGCCAGTAGTATCCGGGCAGGTGGGGCCTACGAGCAGTACTTC. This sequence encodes CASSIRAGGAYEQYF.

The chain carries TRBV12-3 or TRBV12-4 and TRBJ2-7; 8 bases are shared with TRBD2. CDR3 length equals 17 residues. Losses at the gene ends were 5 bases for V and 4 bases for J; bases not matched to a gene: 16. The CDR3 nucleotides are TGTGCCAGCAGTGCCCTATACGGGGGGGCCCTAAGGTACGAGCAGTACTTC. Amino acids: CASSALYGGALRYEQYF.

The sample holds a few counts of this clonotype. CDR3 amino acids: CASSRTSGRNEQFF. CDR3 nucleotide sequence: TGTGCCAGCAGCCGGACTAGCGGGAGGAATGAGCAGTTCTTC. This sequence joins TRBV7-2 and TRBJ2-5; 14 nucleotides align to TRBD2. The last part of the DNA fits TRBJ2-1 better; the J call may be wrong. The CDR3 runs 14 residues. Germline V gene sequence: CDR1 SGHTA, CDR2 FQGNSA.

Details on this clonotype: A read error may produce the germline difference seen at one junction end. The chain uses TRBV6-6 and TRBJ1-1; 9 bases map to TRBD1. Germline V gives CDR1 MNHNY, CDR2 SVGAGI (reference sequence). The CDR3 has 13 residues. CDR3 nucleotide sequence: TGTGCCAGCACCGGGACAGGGACCACTGAACCTTTCTTT. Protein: CASTGTGTTEPFF.

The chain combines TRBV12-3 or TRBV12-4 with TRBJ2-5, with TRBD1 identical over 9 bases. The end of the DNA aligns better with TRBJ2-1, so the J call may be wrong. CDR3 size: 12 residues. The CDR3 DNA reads TGTGCCAGCAGTCCAGGACAGGGGAGGCAGTTCTTC. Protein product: CASSPGQGRQFF.

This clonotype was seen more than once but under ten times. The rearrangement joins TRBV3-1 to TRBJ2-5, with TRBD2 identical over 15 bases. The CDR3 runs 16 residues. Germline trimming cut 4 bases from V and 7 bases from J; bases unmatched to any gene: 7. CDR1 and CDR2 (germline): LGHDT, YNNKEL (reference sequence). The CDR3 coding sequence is TGTGCCAGCAGCCTCGGACTAGCGGGAGGGCCTGGGACCCAGTACTTC. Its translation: CASSLGLAGGPGTQYF.

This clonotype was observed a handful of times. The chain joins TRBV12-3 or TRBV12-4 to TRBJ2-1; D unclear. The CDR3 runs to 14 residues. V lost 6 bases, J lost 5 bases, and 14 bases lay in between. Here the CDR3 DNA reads TGTGCCAGCAGCCCTTACAGAACCAACAATGAGCAGTTCTTC. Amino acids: CASSPYRTNNEQFF.

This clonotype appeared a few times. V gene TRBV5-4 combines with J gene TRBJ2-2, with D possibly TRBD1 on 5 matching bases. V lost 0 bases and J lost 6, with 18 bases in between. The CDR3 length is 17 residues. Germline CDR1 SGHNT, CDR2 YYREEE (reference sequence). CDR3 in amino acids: CASSLGTGRTWAGELFF. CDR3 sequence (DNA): TGTGCCAGCAGCTTGGGAACAGGCCGAACGTGGGCCGGGGAGCTGTTTTTT.

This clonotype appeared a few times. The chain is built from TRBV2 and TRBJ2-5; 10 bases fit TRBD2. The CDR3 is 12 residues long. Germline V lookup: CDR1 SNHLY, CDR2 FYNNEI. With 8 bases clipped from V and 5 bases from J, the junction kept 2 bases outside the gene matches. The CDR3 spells CASLAGAETQYF. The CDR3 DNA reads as TGTGCCAGCCTAGCGGGAGCCGAGACCCAGTACTTC.

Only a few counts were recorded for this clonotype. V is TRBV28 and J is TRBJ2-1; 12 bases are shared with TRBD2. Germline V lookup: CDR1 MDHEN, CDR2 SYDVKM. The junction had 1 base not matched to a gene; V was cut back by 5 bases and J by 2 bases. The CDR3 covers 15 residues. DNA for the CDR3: TGTGCCAGCAGTAGACTAGCGGGGGCCTACAATGAGCAGTTCTTC. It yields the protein CASSRLAGAYNEQFF.

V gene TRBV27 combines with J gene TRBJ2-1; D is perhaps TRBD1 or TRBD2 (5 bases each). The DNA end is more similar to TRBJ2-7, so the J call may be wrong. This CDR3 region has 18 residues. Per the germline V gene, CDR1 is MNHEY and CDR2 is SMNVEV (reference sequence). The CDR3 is CASSLRVTRVGPHYEQYF. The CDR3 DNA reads TGTGCCAGCAGTTTAAGGGTCACAAGGGTGGGACCCCATTACGAGCAGTACTTC.

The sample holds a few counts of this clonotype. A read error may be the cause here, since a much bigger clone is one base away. This chain's CDR3 is CASSLYQENCGYTF. The CDR3, as DNA: TGTGCCAGCAGCTTATATCAGGAGAACTGTGGCTACACCTTC. The chain couples TRBV7-2 to TRBJ1-2; D is unclear. This CDR3 is built from 14 residues. Per germline, CDR1 SGHTA and CDR2 FQGNSA.

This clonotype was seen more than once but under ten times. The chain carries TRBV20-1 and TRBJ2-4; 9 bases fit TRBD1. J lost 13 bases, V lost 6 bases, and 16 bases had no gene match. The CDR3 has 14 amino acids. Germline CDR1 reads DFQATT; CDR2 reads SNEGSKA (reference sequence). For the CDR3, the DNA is TGCAGTGCCCCAAGGGGACAGGGTCCCTCGGGGCAGTACTTC. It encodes CSAPRGQGPSGQYF.

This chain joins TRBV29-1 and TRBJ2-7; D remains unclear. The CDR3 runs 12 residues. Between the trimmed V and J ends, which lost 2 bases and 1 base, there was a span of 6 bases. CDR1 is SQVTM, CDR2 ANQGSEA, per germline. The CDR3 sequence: CSVESQSYEQYF. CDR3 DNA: TGCAGCGTTGAATCACAATCCTACGAGCAGTACTTC.

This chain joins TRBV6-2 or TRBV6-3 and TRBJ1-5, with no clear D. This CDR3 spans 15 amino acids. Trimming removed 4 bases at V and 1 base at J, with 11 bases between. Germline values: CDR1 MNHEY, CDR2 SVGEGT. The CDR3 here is CASSFGSGSNQPQHF. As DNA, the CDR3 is TGTGCCAGCAGTTTCGGGTCGGGGAGCAATCAGCCCCAGCATTTT.